These 28 T cell receptor beta chains were all obtained from the same sample, sequenced in a study of PD-L1 blockade in urothelial cancer. Only in-frame clones appear in the TCRdb table, and some are missing; sequencing was by immunoSEQ multiplex PCR. Among 80,000 to 130,000 clones listed, about nine tenths were seen once. The sample here was PBMCs, taken around atezolizumab (anti-PD-L1) treatment. The receptors originated from a woman aged 80 or over with urothelial cancer.

The CDR3 nucleotides read TGTGCCAGCAGGGGCGGACTAGCGGGAGAGGTTGCCTACGAGCAGTACTTC. It translates to CASRGGLAGEVAYEQYF. The rearrangement links TRBV28 to TRBJ2-7; 13 bases align to TRBD2. This CDR3 spans 17 amino acids. CDR1 and CDR2 (germline): MDHEN, SYDVKM. After removal of 6 bases from V and 2 bases from J, the junction contained 10 bases not matched to a gene.

The chain employs TRBV10-3 and TRBJ2-6; the match to TRBD2 covers 13 bases. This CDR3 has 18 residues. Per germline, CDR1 ENHRY and CDR2 SYGVKD. With 3 bases clipped from V and 0 bases from J, the junction kept 2 bases outside the gene matches. DNA of the CDR3: TGTGCCATCAGTGAAGGACTAGCGGGAGACTCTGGGGCCAACGTCCTGACTTTC. The encoded protein is CAISEGLAGDSGANVLTF.

V and J are TRBV4-1 and TRBJ1-2; D is ambiguous. This CDR3 is built from 17 residues. V lost 3 bases, J lost 4 bases, and 21 bases lay in between. In germline, CDR1 is MGHRA, CDR2 YSYEKL. CDR3 region: CASSQEFRGTGSYGYTF. CDR3 bases: TGCGCCAGCAGCCAGGAGTTTCGGGGAACGGGAAGCTATGGCTACACCTTC.

The chain employs TRBV6-1 and TRBJ1-1; tentative D call: TRBD1 (5 bases). The CDR3 sequence is 15 residues long. V shed 1 base and J shed 1 base, with 10 bases lying between them. Germline-derived CDR1 and CDR2 are MNHNS and SASEGT. The CDR3 reads CASSEVGGRNTEAFF. As DNA, the CDR3 is TGTGCCAGCAGTGAAGTCGGGGGACGGAACACTGAAGCTTTCTTT.

The V and J genes are TRBV30 and TRBJ2-7, with a possible D match to TRBD1 (5 bases). Germline V gene lookup returns CDR1 GTSNPN and CDR2 SVGIG (reference sequence). The CDR3 is 13 amino acids. V gave up 4 bases and J gave up 1 base, with 11 bases separating them. CDR3 residues: CAWTQGNSYEQYF. In nucleotides, the CDR3 is TGTGCCTGGACCCAGGGCAATTCCTACGAGCAGTACTTC. The full variable domain, rest sourced from reference TRBV30 and TRBJ2-7, is SQTIHQWPATLVQPVGSPLSLECTVEGTSNPNLYWYRQAAGRGLQLLFYSVGIGQISSEVPQNLSASRPQDRQFILSSKKLLLSDSGFYLCAWTQGNSYEQYFGPGTRLTVT.

The V and J genes are TRBV4-2 and TRBJ2-1; possibly TRBD2 for D (6 bases). Germline assignment: CDR1 LGHNA and CDR2 YNFKEQ. The CDR3 consists of 15 residues. Trimming left V 0 bases short and J 6 bases short, with 12 bases between. As DNA, the CDR3 is TGTGCCAGCAGCCAAGACCTCCGGGACTCCAATGAGCAGTTCTTC. Its translation is CASSQDLRDSNEQFF.

This chain connects TRBV6-1 to TRBJ1-2; D unclear. Germline lookup yields CDR1 MNHNS and CDR2 SASEGT. Trimming cost V 6 bases and J 1 base, with 12 bases left between them. The CDR3 is 14 residues long. The CDR3 region has the DNA TGTGCCAGCAGCCGGGGAAGGGATAACTATGGCTACACCTTC. Translating it yields CASSRGRDNYGYTF.

This clone has more than one count but fewer than ten. The chain uses TRBV5-1 and TRBJ1-1; D gene unclear. This CDR3 spans 13 amino acids. V was shortened by 0 bases and J by 1 base, with 4 bases between the two germline ends. CDR1 is SGHRS and CDR2 is YFSETQ in the germline V gene. This CDR3 reads CASSLAGNTEAFF. The CDR3 bases are TGCGCCAGCAGCTTGGCGGGGAACACTGAAGCTTTCTTT.

The genes are TRBV5-4 and TRBJ2-1, with TRBD2 identical over 7 bases. The CDR3 is 17 amino acids. The junction had 11 bases not matched to a gene; V was cut back by 5 bases and J by 0 bases. CDR1 SGHNT and CDR2 YYREEE come from the germline V gene (reference sequence). The CDR3 DNA reads TGTGCCAGCAGGACAACCCCTAGCGGAGGCTCCTACAATGAGCAGTTCTTC. Translating gives CASRTTPSGGSYNEQFF. The variable domain in full, with the rest retrieved from reference TRBV5-4 and TRBJ2-1, is ETGVTQSPTHLIKTRGQQVTLRCSSQSGHNTVSWYQQALGQGPQFIFQYYREEENGRGNFPPRFSGLQFPNYSSELNVNALELDDSALYLCASRTTPSGGSYNEQFFGPGTRLTVL.

The chain employs TRBV25-1 and TRBJ2-1; 8 bases align to TRBD2. There are 14 residues in the CDR3. Germline CDR1 MGHDK, CDR2 SYGVNS. V lost 0 bases, J lost 6 bases, and 1 base stayed unmatched. CDR3 bases: TGTGCCAGCAGTGAATACGGGACTAGCAATGAGCAGTTCTTC. This encodes CASSEYGTSNEQFF.

The chain carries TRBV9 and TRBJ1-2, with D possibly matching TRBD1 (6 bases). The CDR3 covers 18 residues. Germline-derived CDR1 and CDR2 are SGDLS and YYNGEE. V dropped 0 bases and J dropped 1 base, with 19 bases sitting between them. The CDR3 nucleotides read TGTGCCAGCAGCGTAGGGGACGACCAGGGGAGATATAACTATGGCTACACCTTC. Amino acid sequence: CASSVGDDQGRYNYGYTF. Together with reference TRBV9 and TRBJ1-2, the CDR3 gives the full variable domain: DSGVTQTPKHLITATGQRVTLRCSPRSGDLSVYWYQQSLDQGLQFLIQYYNGEERAKGNILERFSAQQFPDLHSELNLSSLELGDSALYFCASSVGDDQGRYNYGYTFGSGTRLTVV.

In DNA form, the CDR3 reads TGTGCCAGCAGCTTAAAGGGATTCCCCCGGGACAGGGGGCACGGTGAGCAGTTCTTC. It yields the protein CASSLKGFPRDRGHGEQFF. The V call is TRBV7-3, the J call TRBJ2-1; TRBD1 matches at 12 bases. Trimming at V came to 1 base and at J to 9 bases, leaving 16 bases not matched to a gene. Germline V gene data show CDR1 as SGHTA and CDR2 as FQGTGA. The CDR3 consists of 19 residues.

This clone was detected only once. The chain couples TRBV18 to TRBJ2-3; D gene uncertain. The V end lost 3 bases, the J end lost 0 bases, and 13 bases lay between the germline ends. Germline CDR1 reads KGHSH; CDR2 reads LQKENI. This CDR3 is built from 16 residues. The CDR3 is CASSPPPGRSTDTQYF. The CDR3 DNA is TGTGCCAGCTCACCGCCCCCCGGCAGGAGCACAGATACGCAGTATTTT.

The DNA of the CDR3 is TGTGCCAGCAGAGAACAGGGGAACTATGGCTACACCTTC. It encodes CASREQGNYGYTF. The J gene is TRBJ1-2, the V gene TRBV2, with TRBD1 identical over 7 bases. CDR1 and CDR2 (germline): SNHLY, FYNNEI. Trimming took 6 bases from V and 2 from J; bases not matched to a gene: 3. The CDR3 consists of 13 residues.

The chain recombines TRBV28 with TRBJ1-1, with TRBD1 matching over 12 bases. CDR3 length: 15 amino acids. The V gene's germline CDR1 is MDHEN and CDR2 SYDVKM. V shed 7 bases and J 3 bases; nucleotides not matched to a gene: 6. The CDR3 region is CASTGTGGTDTEAFF. The CDR3 bases are TGTGCCAGCACCGGGACAGGGGGCACGGACACTGAAGCTTTCTTT.

The rearrangement joins TRBV28 to TRBJ2-3, with D uncertain. Germline assignment: CDR1 MDHEN and CDR2 SYDVKM. The ends were cut back, 7 bases at V and 1 base at J, with 9 bases in the middle. This CDR3 is 13 amino acids long. The CDR3 nucleotides read TGTGCCAGCAACAGCCCGGGCACAGATACGCAGTATTTT. Its translation is CASNSPGTDTQYF.

This clone was counted once. Sequence at one end of the junction differs from germline and may be a read error. The chain has TRBV9 and TRBJ1-2, with unresolved D. Germline CDR1 and CDR2: SGDLS and YYNGEE. CDR3 length equals 12 residues. As DNA, the CDR3 is TGTGCCAGCAGCCCTCTTGGGAGACTTAAAATTTTC. It is translated as CASSPLGRLKIF. The full variable domain, with the rest looked up from reference TRBV9 and TRBJ1-2, is DSGVTQTPKHLITATGQRVTLRCSPRSGDLSVYWYQQSLDQGLQFLIQYYNGEERAKGNILERFSAQQFPDLHSELNLSSLELGDSALYFCASSPLGRLKIFGSGTRLTVV.

This clone was seen a few times. The chain is built from TRBV7-2 and TRBJ2-1; the D is unclear. CDR3 size: 11 residues. Trimming took off 5 bases at V and 9 bases at J, with 8 bases between the two ends. Germline V gives CDR1 SGHTA, CDR2 FQGNSA. The CDR3 nucleotides are TGTGCCAGCAGCCCTACGCGTGAGCAGTTCTTC. It is translated as CASSPTREQFF.

The V gene is TRBV5-6, the J gene TRBJ2-7; possibly TRBD1 for D (5 bases). This CDR3 is 14 amino acids long. The germline V and J ends were trimmed by 0 bases and 4 bases, with 11 bases remaining between them. Germline CDR1 reads SGHDT; CDR2 reads YYEEEE. In nucleotides, the CDR3 is TGTGCCAGCAGCTTGGCAGGGAAGTGGTACGAGCAGTACTTC. Its protein is CASSLAGKWYEQYF.

This clone was counted a few times. This chain connects TRBV6-1 to TRBJ2-1; a weak D match, TRBD2 (5 bases). Germline CDR1 is MNHNS and CDR2 is SASEGT. CDR3 size: 13 residues. V was cut by 5 bases and J by 8 bases, with 13 bases left in between. CDR3 protein: CASSPLGADEQFF. The CDR3 nucleotides are TGTGCCAGCAGTCCCCTGGGAGCGGATGAGCAGTTCTTC.

The J gene is TRBJ2-3, the V gene TRBV7-3; 10 bases fit TRBD2. Per germline, CDR1 SGHTA and CDR2 FQGTGA. This CDR3 contains 15 residues. V lost 2 bases and J lost 8; bases outside the gene matches: 7. The CDR3 DNA is TGTGCCAGCAGCTTAGGACTAGCGGTACGCGGTACGCAGTATTTT. Translation: CASSLGLAVRGTQYF.

J is TRBJ1-2 and V is TRBV10-3; maybe TRBD1 (5 bases). The V gene's germline CDR1 is ENHRY and CDR2 SYGVKD. This CDR3 region has 13 residues. With 6 bases removed from V and 2 bases from J, the gap between germline ends came to 10 bases. CDR3 protein: CAISLQENYGYTF. The CDR3 coding sequence is TGTGCCATCAGCCTACAGGAGAACTATGGCTACACCTTC.

CDR3 DNA: TGTGCCAGCAGCTTAGGGCGTCAGGGGATGGTCACTGAAGCTTTCTTT. Protein: CASSLGRQGMVTEAFF. This chain connects TRBV11-1 to TRBJ1-1, with D perhaps matching TRBD1 (6 bases). This CDR3 has 16 residues. Germline V gene lookup returns CDR1 SGHAT and CDR2 FQDESV (reference sequence). The V end lost 1 base, the J end lost 4 bases, and 16 bases lay between the germline ends. The variable domain in full, with the rest retrieved from reference TRBV11-1 and TRBJ1-1, is EAEVAQSPRYKITEKSQAVAFWCDPISGHATLYWYRQILGQGPELLVQFQDESVVDDSQLPKDRFSAERLKGVDSTLKIQPAELGDSAMYLCASSLGRQGMVTEAFFGQGTRLTVV.

The chain joins TRBV13 to TRBJ2-1; 10 bases match TRBD2. This CDR3 is 16 amino acids long. With 5 bases clipped from V and 5 bases from J, the junction kept 9 bases outside the gene matches. From germline, CDR1 is PRHDT and CDR2 FYEKMQ (reference sequence). Here the CDR3 reads CASSKPAGGGDNEQFF. The CDR3 DNA reads TGTGCCAGCAGCAAACCAGCGGGAGGGGGCGACAATGAGCAGTTCTTC.

This rearrangement joins TRBV19 to TRBJ1-5, with D possibly TRBD1 on 6 matching bases. The CDR3 covers 17 residues. With 5 bases removed from V and 0 bases from J, the gap between germline ends came to 17 bases. Germline lookup yields CDR1 LNHDA and CDR2 SQIVND (reference sequence). This CDR3 reads CASSPNPTGHSNQPQHF. In nucleotides, the CDR3 is TGTGCCAGTAGTCCCAACCCGACAGGACATAGCAATCAGCCCCAGCATTTT.

The chain has TRBV6-5 and TRBJ1-5, with D possibly being TRBD1 (5 bases). Trimming pared 6 bases from V and 4 bases from J, leaving 10 bases between. The CDR3 consists of 13 residues. Germline V gene sequence: CDR1 MNHEY, CDR2 SVGAGI. This CDR3 reads CASRSEGNQPQHF. The CDR3 region has the DNA TGTGCCAGCAGGTCGGAGGGGAATCAGCCCCAGCATTTT.

V is TRBV9 and J is TRBJ2-3, with TRBD2 matching 11 bases. Trimming removed 1 base from V and 3 bases from J; junction bases left unmatched: 7. Germline V gene sequence: CDR1 SGDLS, CDR2 YYNGEE. The CDR3 covers 17 residues. CDR3 sequence: CASSVPLAGGATDTQYF. Written as DNA, the CDR3 is TGTGCCAGCAGCGTACCTCTAGCGGGAGGAGCGACAGATACGCAGTATTTT.

V usage is TRBV6-6 and J usage is TRBJ2-1; 12 bases are shared with TRBD2. Trimming cost V 4 bases and J 8 bases; bases outside gene matches: 6. The CDR3 runs 15 residues. CDR1 MNHNY and CDR2 SVGAGI come from the germline V gene (reference sequence). The CDR3 spells CASSFSTSGSHEQFF. Written as DNA, the CDR3 is TGTGCCAGCAGTTTTTCGACTAGCGGGAGCCATGAGCAGTTCTTC.